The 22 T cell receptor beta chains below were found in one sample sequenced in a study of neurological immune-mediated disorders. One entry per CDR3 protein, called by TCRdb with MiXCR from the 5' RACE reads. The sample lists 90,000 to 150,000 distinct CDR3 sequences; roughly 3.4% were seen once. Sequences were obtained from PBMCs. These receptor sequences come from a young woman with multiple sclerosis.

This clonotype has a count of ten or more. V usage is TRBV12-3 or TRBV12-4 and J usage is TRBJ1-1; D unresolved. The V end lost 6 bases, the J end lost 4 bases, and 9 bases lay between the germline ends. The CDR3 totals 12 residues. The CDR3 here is CASRPGSTEAFF. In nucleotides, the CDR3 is TGTGCCAGCAGGCCGGGGTCCACTGAAGCTTTCTTT.

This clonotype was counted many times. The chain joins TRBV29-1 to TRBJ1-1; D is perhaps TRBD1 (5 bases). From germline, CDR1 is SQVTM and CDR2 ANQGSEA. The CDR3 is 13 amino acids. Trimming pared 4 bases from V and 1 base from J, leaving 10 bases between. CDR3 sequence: CSVGTGRNTEAFF. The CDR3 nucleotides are TGCAGCGTTGGTACAGGACGGAACACTGAAGCTTTCTTT.

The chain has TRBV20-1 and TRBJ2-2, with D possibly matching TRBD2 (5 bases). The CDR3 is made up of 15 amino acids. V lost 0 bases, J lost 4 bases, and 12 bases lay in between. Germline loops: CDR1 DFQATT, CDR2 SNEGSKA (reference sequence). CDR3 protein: CSARDRGSGTGELFF. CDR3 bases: TGCAGTGCTAGAGATCGGGGATCGGGCACCGGGGAGCTGTTTTTT.

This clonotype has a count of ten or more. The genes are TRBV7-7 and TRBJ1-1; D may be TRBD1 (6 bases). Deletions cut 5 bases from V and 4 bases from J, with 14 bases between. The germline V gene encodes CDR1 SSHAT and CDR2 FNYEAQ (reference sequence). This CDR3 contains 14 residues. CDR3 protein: CASSALQGGTEAFF. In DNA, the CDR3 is TGTGCCAGCAGCGCCCTACAGGGAGGCACTGAAGCTTTCTTT.

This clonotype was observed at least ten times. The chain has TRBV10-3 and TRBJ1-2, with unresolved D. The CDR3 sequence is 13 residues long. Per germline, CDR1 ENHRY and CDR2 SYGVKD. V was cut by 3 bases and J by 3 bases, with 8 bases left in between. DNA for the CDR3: TGTGCCATCAGTGAAAAGGGAGACTATGGCTACACCTTC. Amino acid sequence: CAISEKGDYGYTF.

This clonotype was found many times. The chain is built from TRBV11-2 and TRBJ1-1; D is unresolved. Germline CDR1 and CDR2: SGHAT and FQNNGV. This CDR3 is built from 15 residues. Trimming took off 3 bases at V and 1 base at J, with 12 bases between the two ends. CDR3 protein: CASSLYNSKNTEAFF. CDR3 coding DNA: TGTGCCAGCAGCTTGTACAATTCTAAGAACACTGAAGCTTTCTTT.

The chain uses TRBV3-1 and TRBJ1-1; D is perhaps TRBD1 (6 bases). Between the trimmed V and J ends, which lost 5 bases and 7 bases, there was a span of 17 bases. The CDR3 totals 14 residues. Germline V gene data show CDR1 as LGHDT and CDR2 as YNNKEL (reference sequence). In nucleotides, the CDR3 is TGTGCCAGCAGCGATCCCCGAAAGGGGGGTGAAGCTTTCTTT. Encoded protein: CASSDPRKGGEAFF.

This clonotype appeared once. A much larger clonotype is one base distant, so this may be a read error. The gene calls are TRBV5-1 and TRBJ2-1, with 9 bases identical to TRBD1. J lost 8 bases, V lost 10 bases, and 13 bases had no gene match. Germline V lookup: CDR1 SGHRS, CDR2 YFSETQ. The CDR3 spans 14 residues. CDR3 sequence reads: CAQFPGQGIDEQFF. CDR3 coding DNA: TGCGCCCAATTTCCGGGACAGGGAATCGATGAGCAGTTCTTC.

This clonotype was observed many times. For the CDR3, the DNA is TGTGCCAGCAGTGCATTGACTACCGTGAGCAATGAGCAGTTCTTC. Protein sequence: CASSALTTVSNEQFF. The rearrangement joins TRBV6-1 to TRBJ2-1, with D maybe TRBD2 (5 bases). V lost 4 bases and J 6 bases, leaving 16 bases between the germline ends. The germline V gene has CDR1 MNHNS and CDR2 SASEGT. The CDR3 covers 15 residues.

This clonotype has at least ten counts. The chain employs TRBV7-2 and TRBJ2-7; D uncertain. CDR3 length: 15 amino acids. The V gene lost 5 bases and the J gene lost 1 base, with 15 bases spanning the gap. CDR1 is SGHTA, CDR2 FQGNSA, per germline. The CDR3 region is CASSIILGPSYEQYF. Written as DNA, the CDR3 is TGTGCCAGCAGCATCATCCTGGGCCCTTCCTACGAGCAGTACTTC.

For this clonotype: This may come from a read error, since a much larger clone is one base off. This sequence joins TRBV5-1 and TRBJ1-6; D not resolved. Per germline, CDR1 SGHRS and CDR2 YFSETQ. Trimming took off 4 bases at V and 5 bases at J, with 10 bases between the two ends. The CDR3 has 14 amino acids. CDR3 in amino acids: CASSQRKDNSPLHF. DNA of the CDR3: TGCGCCAGCAGCCAGAGAAAGGATAATTCACCCCTCCACTTT. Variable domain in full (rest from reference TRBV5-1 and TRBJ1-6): KAGVTQTPRYLIKTRGQQVTLSCSPISGHRSVSWYQQTPGQGLQFLFEYFSETQRNKGNFPGRFSGRQFSNSRSEMNVSTLELGDSALYLCASSQRKDNSPLHFGNGTRLTVT.

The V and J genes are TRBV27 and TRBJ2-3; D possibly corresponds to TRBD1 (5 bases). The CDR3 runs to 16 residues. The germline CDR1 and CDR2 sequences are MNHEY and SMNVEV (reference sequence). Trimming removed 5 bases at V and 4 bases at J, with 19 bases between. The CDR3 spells CASSPPRVRVSDTQYF. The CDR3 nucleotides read TGTGCCAGCAGTCCTCCCAGGGTTAGAGTATCAGATACGCAGTATTTT.

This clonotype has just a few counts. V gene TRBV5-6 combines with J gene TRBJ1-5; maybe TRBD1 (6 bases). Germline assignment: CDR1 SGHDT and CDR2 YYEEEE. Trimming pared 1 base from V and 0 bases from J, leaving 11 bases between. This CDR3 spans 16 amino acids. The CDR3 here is CASSLYSGDSNQPQHF. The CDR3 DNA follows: TGTGCCAGCAGCTTGTACTCAGGGGATAGCAATCAGCCCCAGCATTTT.

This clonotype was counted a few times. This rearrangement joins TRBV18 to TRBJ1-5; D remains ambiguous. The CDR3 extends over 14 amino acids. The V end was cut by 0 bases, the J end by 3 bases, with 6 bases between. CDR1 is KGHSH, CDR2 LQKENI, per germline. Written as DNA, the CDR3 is TGTGCCAGCTCACCACCAGGAGTCAATCAGCCCCAGCATTTT. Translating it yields CASSPPGVNQPQHF. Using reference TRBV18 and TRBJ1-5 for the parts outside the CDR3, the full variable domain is NAGVMQNPRHLVRRRGQEARLRCSPMKGHSHVYWYRQLPEEGLKFMVYLQKENIIDESGMPKERFSAEFPKEGPSILRIQQVVRGDSAAYFCASSPPGVNQPQHFGDGTRLSIL.

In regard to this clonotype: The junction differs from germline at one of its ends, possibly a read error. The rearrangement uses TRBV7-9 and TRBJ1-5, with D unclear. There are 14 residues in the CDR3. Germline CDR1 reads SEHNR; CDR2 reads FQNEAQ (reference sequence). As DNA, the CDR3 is TGTGCCAGTAGCTTAAATGAGGGAGGTCAGCCCCAGCATTTT. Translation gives CASSLNEGGQPQHF.

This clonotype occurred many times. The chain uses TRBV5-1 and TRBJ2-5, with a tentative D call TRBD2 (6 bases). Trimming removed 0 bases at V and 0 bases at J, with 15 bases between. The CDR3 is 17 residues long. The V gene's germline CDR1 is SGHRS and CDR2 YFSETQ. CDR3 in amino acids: CASSLAGGVQYQETQYF. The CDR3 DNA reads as TGCGCCAGCAGCTTGGCCGGAGGGGTCCAGTACCAAGAGACCCAGTACTTC.

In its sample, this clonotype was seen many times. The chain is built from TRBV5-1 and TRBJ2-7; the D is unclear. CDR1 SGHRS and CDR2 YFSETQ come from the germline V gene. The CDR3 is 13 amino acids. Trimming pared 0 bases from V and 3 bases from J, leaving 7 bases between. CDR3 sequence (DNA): TGCGCCAGCAGCTTGGCGGGCGTCTACGAGCAGTACTTC. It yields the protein CASSLAGVYEQYF.

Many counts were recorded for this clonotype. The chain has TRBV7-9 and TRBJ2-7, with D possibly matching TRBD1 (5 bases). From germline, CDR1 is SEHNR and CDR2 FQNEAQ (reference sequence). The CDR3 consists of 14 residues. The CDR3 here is CSSSRAGSRDEQYF. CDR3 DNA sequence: TGTTCCTCCAGCAGGGCAGGTTCGCGAGACGAGCAGTACTTC.

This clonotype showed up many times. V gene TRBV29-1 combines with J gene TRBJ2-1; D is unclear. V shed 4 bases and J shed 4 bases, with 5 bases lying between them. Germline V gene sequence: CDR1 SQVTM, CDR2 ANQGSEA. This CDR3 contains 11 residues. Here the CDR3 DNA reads TGCAGCGTTGGTCTATACAATGAGCAGTTCTTC. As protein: CSVGLYNEQFF.

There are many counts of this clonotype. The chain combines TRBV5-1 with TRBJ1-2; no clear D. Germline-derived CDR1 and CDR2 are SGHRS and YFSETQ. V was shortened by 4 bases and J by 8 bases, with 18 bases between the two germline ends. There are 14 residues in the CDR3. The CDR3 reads CASSQRPGQEGYTF. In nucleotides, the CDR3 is TGCGCCAGCAGCCAGCGACCGGGCCAGGAGGGCTACACCTTC.

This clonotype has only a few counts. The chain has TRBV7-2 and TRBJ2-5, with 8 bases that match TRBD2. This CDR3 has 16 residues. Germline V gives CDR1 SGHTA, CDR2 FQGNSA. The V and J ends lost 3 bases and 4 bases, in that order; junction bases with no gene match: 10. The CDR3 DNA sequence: TGTGCCAGCAGCTTTATTGGAGCTCGGGGGGGAGAGACCCAGTACTTC. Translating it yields CASSFIGARGGETQYF.

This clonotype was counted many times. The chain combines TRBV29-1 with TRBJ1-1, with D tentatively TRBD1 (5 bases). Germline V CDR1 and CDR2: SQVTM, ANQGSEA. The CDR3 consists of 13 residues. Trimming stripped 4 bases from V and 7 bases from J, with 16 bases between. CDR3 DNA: TGCAGCGTTGGCGTGGCCAGGGAGGGTGAAGCTTTCTTT. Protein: CSVGVAREGEAFF.